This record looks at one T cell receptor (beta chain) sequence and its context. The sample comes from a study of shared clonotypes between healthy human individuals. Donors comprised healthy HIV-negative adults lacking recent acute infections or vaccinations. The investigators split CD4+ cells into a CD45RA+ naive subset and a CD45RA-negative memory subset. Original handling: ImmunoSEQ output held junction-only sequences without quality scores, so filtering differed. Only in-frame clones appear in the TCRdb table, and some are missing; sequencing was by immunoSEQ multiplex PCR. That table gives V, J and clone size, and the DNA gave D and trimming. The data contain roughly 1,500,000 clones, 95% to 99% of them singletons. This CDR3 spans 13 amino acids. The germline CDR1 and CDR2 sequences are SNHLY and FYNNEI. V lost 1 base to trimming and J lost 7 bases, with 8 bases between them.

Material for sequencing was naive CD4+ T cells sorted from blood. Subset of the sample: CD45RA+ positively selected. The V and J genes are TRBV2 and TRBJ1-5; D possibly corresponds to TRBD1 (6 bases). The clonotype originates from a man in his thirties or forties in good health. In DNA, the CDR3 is TGTGCCAGCAGTGAAGGGGGGCTCCAGCCCCAGCATTTT. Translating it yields CASSEGGLQPQHF.